One sample yielded the 2 T cell receptor beta chains listed below, sequenced in a study of cytomegalovirus exposure and HLA in healthy donors. Researchers ran the PCR with 60 Vbeta and 13 Jbeta primers. TCRdb's copy holds only in-frame clones and misses some; the assay was immunoSEQ multiplex PCR. The data hold roughly 160,000 clones, with over 70% observed a single time. Sequenced material: PBMCs. All receptors come from a boy younger than 10 in good health and CMV-seronegative.

The rearrangement joins TRBV19 to TRBJ2-5; D possibly corresponds to TRBD1 (5 bases). V lost 6 bases and J lost 3, with 8 bases in between. This CDR3 is built from 12 residues. The germline V gene has CDR1 LNHDA and CDR2 SQIVND (reference sequence). CDR3 loop: CASSPGKETQYF. The CDR3 nucleotides are TGTGCCAGTAGCCCAGGGAAAGAGACCCAGTACTTC.

The rearrangement joins TRBV7-2 to TRBJ1-5; TRBD1 aligns across 9 bases. Trimming took 7 bases from V and 6 from J; bases not matched to a gene: 4. The CDR3 sequence is 13 residues long. CDR1 is SGHTA and CDR2 is FQGNSA in the germline V gene. CDR3 sequence reads: CASTATGGQPQHF. The CDR3 DNA reads TGTGCCAGCACCGCGACAGGGGGTCAGCCCCAGCATTTT.